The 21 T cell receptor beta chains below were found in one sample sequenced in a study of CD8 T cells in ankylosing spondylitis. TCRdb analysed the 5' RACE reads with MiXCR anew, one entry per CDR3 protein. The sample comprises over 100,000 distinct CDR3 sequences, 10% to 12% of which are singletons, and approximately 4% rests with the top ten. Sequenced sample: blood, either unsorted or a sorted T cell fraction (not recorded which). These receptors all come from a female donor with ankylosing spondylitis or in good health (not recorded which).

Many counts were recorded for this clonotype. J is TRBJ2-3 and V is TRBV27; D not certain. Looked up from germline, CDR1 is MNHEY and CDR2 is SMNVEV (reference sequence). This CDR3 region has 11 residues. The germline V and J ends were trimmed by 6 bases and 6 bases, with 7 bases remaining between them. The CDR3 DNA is TGTGCCAGCAGCTCCGAGGATACGCAGTATTTT. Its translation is CASSSEDTQYF.

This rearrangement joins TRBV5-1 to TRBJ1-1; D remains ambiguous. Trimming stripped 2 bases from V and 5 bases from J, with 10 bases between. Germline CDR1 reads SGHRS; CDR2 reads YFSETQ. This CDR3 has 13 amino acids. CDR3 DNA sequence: TGCGCCAGCAGCTTCGCCGGGGAGACTGAAGCTTTCTTT. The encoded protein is CASSFAGETEAFF.

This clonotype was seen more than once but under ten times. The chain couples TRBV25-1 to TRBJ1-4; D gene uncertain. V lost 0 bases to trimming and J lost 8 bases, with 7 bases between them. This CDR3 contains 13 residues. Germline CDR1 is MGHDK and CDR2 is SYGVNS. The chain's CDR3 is CASSEYKEEKLFF. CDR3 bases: TGTGCCAGCAGTGAATATAAGGAGGAAAAACTGTTTTTT.

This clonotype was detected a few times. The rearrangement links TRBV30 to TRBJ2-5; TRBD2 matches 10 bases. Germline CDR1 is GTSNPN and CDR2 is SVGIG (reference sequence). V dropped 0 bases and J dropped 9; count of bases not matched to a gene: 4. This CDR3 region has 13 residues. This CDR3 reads CAWSVSGGAAQYF. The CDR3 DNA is TGTGCCTGGAGTGTAAGCGGGGGGGCGGCCCAGTACTTC.

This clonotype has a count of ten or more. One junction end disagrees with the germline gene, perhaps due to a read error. This CDR3 reads CASSPDSYEQYF. CDR3 in DNA: TGTGCCAGCAGTCCCGACAGCTACGAGCAGTACTTC. The gene calls are TRBV5-1 and TRBJ2-7; TRBD1 is a possible D gene (5 bases). The germline V gene has CDR1 SGHRS and CDR2 YFSETQ. This CDR3 spans 12 amino acids.

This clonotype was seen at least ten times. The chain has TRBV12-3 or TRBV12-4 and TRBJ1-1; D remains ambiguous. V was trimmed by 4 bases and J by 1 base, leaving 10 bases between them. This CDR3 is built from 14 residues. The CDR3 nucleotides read TGTGCCAGCAGTTATACTAGCCGGAACACTGAAGCTTTCTTT. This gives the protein CASSYTSRNTEAFF.

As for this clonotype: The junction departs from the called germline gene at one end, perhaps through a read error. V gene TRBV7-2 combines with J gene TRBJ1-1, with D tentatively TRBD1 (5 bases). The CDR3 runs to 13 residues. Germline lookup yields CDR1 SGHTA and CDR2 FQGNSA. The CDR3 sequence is CASRRHGGTEGFF. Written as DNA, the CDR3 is TGTGCCAGCAGGAGACATGGAGGGACTGAAGGTTTCTTT. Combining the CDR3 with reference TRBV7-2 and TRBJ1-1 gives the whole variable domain GAGVSQSPSNKVTEKGKDVELRCDPISGHTALYWYRQSLGQGLEFLIYFQGNSAPDKSGLPSDRFSAERTGGSVSTLTIQRTQQEDSAVYLCASRRHGGTEGFFGQGTRLTVV.

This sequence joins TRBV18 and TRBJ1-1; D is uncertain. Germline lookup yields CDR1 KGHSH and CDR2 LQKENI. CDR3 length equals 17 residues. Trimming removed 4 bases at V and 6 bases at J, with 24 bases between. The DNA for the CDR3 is TGTGCCAGCTCACACGGTGAAAAAGGGTCAACCTGGTCTGAAGCTTTCTTT. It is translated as CASSHGEKGSTWSEAFF.

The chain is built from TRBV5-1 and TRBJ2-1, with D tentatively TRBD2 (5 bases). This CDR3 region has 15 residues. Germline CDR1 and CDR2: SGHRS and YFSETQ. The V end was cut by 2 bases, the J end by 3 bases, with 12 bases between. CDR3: CASSFTSPFYNEQFF. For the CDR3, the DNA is TGCGCCAGCAGCTTTACTAGTCCCTTCTACAATGAGCAGTTCTTC.

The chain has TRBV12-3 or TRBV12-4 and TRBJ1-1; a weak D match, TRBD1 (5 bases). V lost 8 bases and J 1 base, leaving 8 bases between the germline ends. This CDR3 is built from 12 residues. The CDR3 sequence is CASRGGNTEAFF. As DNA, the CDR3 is TGTGCCAGCCGCGGGGGGAACACTGAAGCTTTCTTT.

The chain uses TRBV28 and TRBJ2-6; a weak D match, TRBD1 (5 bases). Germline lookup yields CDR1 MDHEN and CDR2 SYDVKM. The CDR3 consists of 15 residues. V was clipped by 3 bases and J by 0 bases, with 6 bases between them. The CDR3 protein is CASSLTDSGANVLTF. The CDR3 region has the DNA TGTGCCAGCAGTTTGACAGACTCTGGGGCCAACGTCCTGACTTTC.

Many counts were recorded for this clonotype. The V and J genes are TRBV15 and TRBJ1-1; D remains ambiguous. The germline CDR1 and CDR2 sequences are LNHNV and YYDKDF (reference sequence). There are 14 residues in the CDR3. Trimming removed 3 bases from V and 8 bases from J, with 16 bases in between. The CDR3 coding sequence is TGTGCCACCAGCAGCCCCCCAAGGGCGCTAGAAGCTTTCTTT. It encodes CATSSPPRALEAFF. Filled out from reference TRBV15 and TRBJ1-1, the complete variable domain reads DAMVIQNPRYQVTQFGKPVTLSCSQTLNHNVMYWYQQKSSQAPKLLFHYYDKDFNNEADTPDNFQSRRPNTSFCFLDIRSPGLGDTAMYLCATSSPPRALEAFFGQGTRLTVV.

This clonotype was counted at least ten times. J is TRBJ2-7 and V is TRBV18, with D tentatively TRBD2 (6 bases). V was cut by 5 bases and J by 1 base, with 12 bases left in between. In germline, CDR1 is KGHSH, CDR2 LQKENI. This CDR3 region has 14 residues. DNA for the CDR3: TGTGCCAGCTCATTTAGCGGAAAGTCCTACGAGCAGTACTTC. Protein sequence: CASSFSGKSYEQYF.

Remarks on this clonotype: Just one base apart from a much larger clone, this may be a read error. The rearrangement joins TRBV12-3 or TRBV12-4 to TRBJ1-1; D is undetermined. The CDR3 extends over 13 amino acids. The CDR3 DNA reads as TGTACCAGCAGTTATTTCGAGGACACTGAAGCTTTCTTT. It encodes CTSSYFEDTEAFF.

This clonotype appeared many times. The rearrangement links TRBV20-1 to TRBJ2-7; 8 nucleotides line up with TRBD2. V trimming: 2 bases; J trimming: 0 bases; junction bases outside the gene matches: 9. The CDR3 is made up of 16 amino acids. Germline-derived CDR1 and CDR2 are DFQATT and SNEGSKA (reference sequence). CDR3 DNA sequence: TGCAGTGCTAGATCACTAGCGGAGACCCTCTCCTACGAGCAGTACTTC. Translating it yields CSARSLAETLSYEQYF.

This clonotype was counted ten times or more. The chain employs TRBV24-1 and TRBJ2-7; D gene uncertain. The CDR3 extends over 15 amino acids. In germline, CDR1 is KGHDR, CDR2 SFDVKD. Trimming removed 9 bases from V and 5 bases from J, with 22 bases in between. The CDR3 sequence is CATRLGSWILNEQYF. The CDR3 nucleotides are TGTGCCACCCGACTGGGTAGCTGGATACTTAACGAGCAGTACTTC.

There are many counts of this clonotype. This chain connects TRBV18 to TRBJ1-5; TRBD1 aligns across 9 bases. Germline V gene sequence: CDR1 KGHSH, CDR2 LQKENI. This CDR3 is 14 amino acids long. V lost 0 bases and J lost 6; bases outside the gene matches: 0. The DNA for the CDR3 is TGTGCCAGCTCACCACCGGGACAGGGTCAGCCCCAGCATTTT. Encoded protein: CASSPPGQGQPQHF.

Here the CDR3 DNA reads TGTGCCAGCAGTTCGACAACTAGCGGATACACAGATACGCAGTATTTT. Amino acid sequence: CASSSTTSGYTDTQYF. The chain is built from TRBV6-5 and TRBJ2-3, with 8 bases that match TRBD2. This CDR3 is built from 16 residues. V lost 4 bases, J lost 2 bases, and 8 bases stayed unmatched. Germline lookup yields CDR1 MNHEY and CDR2 SVGAGI.

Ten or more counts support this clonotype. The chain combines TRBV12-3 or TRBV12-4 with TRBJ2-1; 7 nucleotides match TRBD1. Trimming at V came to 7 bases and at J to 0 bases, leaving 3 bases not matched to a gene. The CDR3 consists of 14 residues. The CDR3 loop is CASTRQGSYNEQFF. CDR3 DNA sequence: TGTGCCAGCACTCGACAGGGCTCCTACAATGAGCAGTTCTTC.

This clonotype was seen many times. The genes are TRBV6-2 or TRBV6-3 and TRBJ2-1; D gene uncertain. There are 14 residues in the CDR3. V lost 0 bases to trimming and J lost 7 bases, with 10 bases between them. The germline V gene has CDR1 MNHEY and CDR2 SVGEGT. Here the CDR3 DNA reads TGTGCCAGCAGTTACTCGACCGACGCGAATGAGCAGTTCTTC. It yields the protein CASSYSTDANEQFF.

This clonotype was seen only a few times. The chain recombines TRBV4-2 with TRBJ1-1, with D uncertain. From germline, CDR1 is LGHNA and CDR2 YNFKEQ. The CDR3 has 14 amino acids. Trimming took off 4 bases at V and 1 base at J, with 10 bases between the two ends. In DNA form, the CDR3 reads TGTGCCAGCAGCCCCCGTGGGGAGAACACTGAAGCTTTCTTT. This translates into CASSPRGENTEAFF.